One sample yielded the 5 T cell receptor beta chains listed below, sequenced in a study of cytomegalovirus exposure and HLA in healthy donors. PCR amplification relied on 60 Vbeta primers (plus 13 Jbeta primers). Only in-frame clones appear in the TCRdb table, and some are missing; sequencing was by immunoSEQ multiplex PCR. Of around 110,000 clones listed, around 60% are singletons. Sequenced sample: PBMCs. Every receptor here comes from a middle-aged woman in good health and CMV-seropositive.

J is TRBJ2-7 and V is TRBV6-5, with TRBD2 as a possible D gene (6 bases). The CDR3 extends over 13 amino acids. CDR1 is MNHEY, CDR2 SVGAGI, per germline. V was shortened by 7 bases and J by 2 bases, with 12 bases between the two germline ends. The CDR3 DNA sequence: TGTGCCAGCAAGGGACTTTTCACCTACGAGCAGTACTTC. It translates to CASKGLFTYEQYF.

The chain uses TRBV5-6 and TRBJ2-1; 8 nucleotides align to TRBD2. The J segment lost 6 bases and the V segment lost 2 bases, leaving 7 bases of the junction unmatched. The CDR3 is made up of 15 amino acids. Germline lookup yields CDR1 SGHDT and CDR2 YYEEEE. The CDR3 loop reads CASSFALAGSNEQFF. CDR3 nucleotide sequence: TGTGCCAGCAGCTTTGCTCTAGCGGGCTCCAATGAGCAGTTCTTC.

In its sample, this clone was seen once. The chain carries TRBV6-1 and TRBJ2-1, with 10 nucleotides matching TRBD2. Germline V CDR1 and CDR2: MNHNS, SASEGT. After removal of 1 base from V and 9 bases from J, the junction contained 6 bases not matched to a gene. There are 15 residues in the CDR3. CDR3 region: CASSEESGRASEQFF. The CDR3 DNA reads TGTGCCAGCAGTGAAGAGAGCGGGAGGGCCTCTGAGCAGTTCTTC.

This rearrangement joins TRBV9 to TRBJ2-7, with TRBD1 matching 8 bases. The V gene's germline CDR1 is SGDLS and CDR2 YYNGEE. V lost 3 bases and J lost 0; bases outside the gene matches: 2. The CDR3 is made up of 14 amino acids. CDR3 amino acids: CASSEQGGSYEQYF. The CDR3 bases are TGTGCCAGCAGCGAACAGGGGGGCTCCTACGAGCAGTACTTC.

A few counts support this clone. This chain connects TRBV7-9 to TRBJ2-6, with D perhaps TRBD2 (6 bases). The CDR3 has 17 amino acids. Trimming removed 2 bases from V and 1 base from J, with 12 bases in between. Germline V gene sequence: CDR1 SEHNR, CDR2 FQNEAQ (reference sequence). The CDR3 DNA reads as TGTGCCAGCAGCTTACCGTTCGGGGGATCTGGGGCCAACGTCCTGACTTTC. It encodes CASSLPFGGSGANVLTF.